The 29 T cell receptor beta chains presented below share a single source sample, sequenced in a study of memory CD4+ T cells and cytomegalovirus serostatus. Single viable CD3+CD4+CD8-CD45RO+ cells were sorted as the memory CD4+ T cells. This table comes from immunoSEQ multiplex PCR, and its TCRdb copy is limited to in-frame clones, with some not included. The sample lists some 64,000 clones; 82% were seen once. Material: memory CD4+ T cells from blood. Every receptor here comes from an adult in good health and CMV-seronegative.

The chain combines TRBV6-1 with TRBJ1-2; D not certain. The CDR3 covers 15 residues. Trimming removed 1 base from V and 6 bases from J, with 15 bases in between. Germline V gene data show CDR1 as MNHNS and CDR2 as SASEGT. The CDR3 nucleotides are TGTGCCAGCAGTGAAGGGCCAGTTAAGAGAGATGGCTACACCTTC. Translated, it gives CASSEGPVKRDGYTF.

CDR3 residues: CASSFLAGLAGVSYEQYF. The CDR3 DNA sequence: TGTGCCAGCAGTTTCCTCGCGGGATTAGCGGGTGTGTCCTACGAGCAGTACTTC. The rearrangement uses TRBV28 and TRBJ2-7; 7 bases align to TRBD2. V was pared by 3 bases and J by 1 base, with 15 bases of the junction left unmatched. Germline assignment: CDR1 MDHEN and CDR2 SYDVKM. The CDR3 spans 18 residues.

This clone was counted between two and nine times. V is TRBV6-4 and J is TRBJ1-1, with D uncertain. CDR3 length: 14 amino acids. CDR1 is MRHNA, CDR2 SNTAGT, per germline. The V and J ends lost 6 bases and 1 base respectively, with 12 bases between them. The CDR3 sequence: CASRDTDRNTEAFF. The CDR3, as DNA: TGTGCCAGCAGAGACACGGACCGGAACACTGAAGCTTTCTTT.

The DNA for the CDR3 is TGTGCCAGCAGTTTATGGGGACATCTGAGCACTGAAGCTTTCTTT. Encoded protein: CASSLWGHLSTEAFF. The chain has TRBV27 and TRBJ1-1; tentative D call: TRBD1 (6 bases). V lost 1 base and J 4 bases, leaving 13 bases between the germline ends. This CDR3 has 15 amino acids. Per the germline V gene, CDR1 is MNHEY and CDR2 is SMNVEV (reference sequence).

CDR3 sequence: CASRRDGSSPLHF. CDR3 coding DNA: TGTGCCAGCAGGCGGGACGGTAGTTCACCCCTCCACTTT. The V call is TRBV28, the J call TRBJ1-6, with a possible D match to TRBD1 (5 bases). The V end lost 6 bases, the J end lost 9 bases, and 12 bases lay between the germline ends. The CDR3 covers 13 residues. Germline V lookup: CDR1 MDHEN, CDR2 SYDVKM.

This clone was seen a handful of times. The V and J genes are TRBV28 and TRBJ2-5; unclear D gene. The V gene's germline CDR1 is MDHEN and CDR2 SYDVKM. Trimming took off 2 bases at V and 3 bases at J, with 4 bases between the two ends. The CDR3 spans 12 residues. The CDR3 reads CASSLTEETQYF. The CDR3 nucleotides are TGTGCCAGCAGTTTAACTGAAGAGACCCAGTACTTC.

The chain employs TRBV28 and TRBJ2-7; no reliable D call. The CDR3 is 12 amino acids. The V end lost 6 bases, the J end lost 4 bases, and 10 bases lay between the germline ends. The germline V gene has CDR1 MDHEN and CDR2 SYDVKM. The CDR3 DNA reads TGTGCCAGCAGCTGGGGAACATACGAGCAGTACTTC. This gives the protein CASSWGTYEQYF.

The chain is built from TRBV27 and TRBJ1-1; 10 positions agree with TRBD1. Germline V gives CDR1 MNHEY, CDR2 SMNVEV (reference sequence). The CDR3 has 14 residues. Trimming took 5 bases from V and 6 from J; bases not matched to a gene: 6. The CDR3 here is CASSRQGAPSEAFF. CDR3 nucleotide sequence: TGTGCCAGCAGTAGACAGGGGGCCCCGTCTGAAGCTTTCTTT.

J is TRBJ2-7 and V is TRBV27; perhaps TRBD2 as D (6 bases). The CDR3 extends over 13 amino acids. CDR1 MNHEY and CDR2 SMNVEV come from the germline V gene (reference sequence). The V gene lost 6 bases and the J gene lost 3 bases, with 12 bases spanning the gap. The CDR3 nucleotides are TGTGCCAGCAGAACCGCCGGGGGCTACGAGCAGTACTTC. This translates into CASRTAGGYEQYF.

In DNA form, the CDR3 reads TGTGCCAGCAACCCACCGGGACGACAAGAGACCCAGTACTTC. Its protein is CASNPPGRQETQYF. The chain links TRBV28 to TRBJ2-5, with D perhaps being TRBD1 or TRBD2 (5 bases each). With 7 bases removed from V and 2 bases from J, the gap between germline ends came to 14 bases. CDR1 is MDHEN, CDR2 SYDVKM, per germline. The CDR3 spans 14 residues. Supplemented by reference TRBV28 and TRBJ2-5, the full variable domain reads DVKVTQSSRYLVKRTGEKVFLECVQDMDHENMFWYRQDPGLGLRLIYFSYDVKMKEKGDIPEGYSVSREKKERFSLILESASTNQTSMYLCASNPPGRQETQYFGPGTRLLVL.

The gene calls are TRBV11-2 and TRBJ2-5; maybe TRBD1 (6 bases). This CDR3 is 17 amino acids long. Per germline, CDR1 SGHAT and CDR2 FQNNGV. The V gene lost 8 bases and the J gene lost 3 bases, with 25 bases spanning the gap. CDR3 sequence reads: CASGQGGHRKLKETQYF. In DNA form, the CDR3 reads TGTGCCAGCGGTCAAGGGGGACACAGGAAGCTTAAAGAGACCCAGTACTTC.

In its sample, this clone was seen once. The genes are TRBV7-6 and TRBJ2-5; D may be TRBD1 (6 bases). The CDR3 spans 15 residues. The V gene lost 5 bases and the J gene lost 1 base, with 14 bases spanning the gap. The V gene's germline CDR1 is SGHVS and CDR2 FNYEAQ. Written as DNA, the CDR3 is TGTGCCAGCAGCCCACAACAGGGCCCCCAAGAGACCCAGTACTTC. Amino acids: CASSPQQGPQETQYF.

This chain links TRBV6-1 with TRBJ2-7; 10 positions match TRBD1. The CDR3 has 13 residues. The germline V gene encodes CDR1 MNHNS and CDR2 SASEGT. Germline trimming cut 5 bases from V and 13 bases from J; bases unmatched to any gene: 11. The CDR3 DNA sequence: TGTGCCAGCAGTCTCACGACAGGGGGCTACATATACTTC. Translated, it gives CASSLTTGGYIYF.

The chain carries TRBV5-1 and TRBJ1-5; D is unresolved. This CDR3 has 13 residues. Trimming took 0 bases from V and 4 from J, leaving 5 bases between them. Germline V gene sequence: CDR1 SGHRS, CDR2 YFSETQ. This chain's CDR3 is CASSLGSNQPQHF. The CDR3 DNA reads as TGCGCCAGCAGCTTGGGTTCAAATCAGCCCCAGCATTTT.

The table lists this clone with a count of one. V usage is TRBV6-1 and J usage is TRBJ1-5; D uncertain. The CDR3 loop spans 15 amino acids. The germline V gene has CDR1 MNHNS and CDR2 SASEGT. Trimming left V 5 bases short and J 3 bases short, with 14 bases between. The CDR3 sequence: CASSRPSPANQPQHF. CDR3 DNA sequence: TGTGCCAGCAGTCGTCCTAGTCCAGCCAATCAGCCCCAGCATTTT.

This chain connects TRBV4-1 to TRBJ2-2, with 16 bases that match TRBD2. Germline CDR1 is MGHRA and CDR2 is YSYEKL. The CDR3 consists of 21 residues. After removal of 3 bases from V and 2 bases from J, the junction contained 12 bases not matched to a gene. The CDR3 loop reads CASSHPGLGLAGGSNTGELFF. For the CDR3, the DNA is TGCGCCAGCAGCCATCCCGGGTTGGGACTAGCGGGAGGGAGTAACACCGGGGAGCTGTTTTTT.

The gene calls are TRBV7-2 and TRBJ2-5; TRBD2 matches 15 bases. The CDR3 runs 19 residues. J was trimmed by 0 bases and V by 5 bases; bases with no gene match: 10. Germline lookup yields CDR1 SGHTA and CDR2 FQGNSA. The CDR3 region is CASSQRTGTSGGYQETQYF. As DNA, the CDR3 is TGTGCCAGCAGCCAGAGAACCGGGACTAGCGGGGGGTACCAAGAGACCCAGTACTTC.

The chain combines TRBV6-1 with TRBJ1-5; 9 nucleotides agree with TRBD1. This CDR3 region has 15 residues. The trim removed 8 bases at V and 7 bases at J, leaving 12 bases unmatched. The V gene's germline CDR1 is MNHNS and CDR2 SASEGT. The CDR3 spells CASVYGTGSRQPQHF. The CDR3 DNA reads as TGTGCCAGCGTGTATGGGACAGGGTCGAGGCAGCCCCAGCATTTT.

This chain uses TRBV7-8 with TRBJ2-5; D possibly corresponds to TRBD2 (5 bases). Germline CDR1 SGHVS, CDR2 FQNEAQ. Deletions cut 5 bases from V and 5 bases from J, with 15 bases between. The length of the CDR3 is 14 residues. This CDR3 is CASSQDSRGETQYF. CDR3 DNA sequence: TGTGCCAGCAGCCAGGACTCCCGCGGGGAGACCCAGTACTTC.

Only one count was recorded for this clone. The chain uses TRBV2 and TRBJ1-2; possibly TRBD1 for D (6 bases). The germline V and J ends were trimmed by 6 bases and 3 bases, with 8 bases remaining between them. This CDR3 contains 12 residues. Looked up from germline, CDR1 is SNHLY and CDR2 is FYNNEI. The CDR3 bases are TGTGCCAGCAGGGCAGGGGACTATGGCTACACCTTC. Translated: CASRAGDYGYTF.

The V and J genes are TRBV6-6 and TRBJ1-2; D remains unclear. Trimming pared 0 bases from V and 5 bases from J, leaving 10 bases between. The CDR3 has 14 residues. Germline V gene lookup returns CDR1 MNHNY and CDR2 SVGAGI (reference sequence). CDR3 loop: CASSYSGSGYGYTF. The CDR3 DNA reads TGTGCCAGCAGTTACTCGGGATCCGGGTATGGCTACACCTTC.

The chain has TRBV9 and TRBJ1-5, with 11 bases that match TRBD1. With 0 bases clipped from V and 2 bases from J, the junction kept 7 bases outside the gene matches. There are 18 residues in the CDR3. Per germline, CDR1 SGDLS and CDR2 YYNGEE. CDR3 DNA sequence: TGTGCCAGCAGCGTAGGGCCGGGGACAGGGGGGGGCAATCAGCCCCAGCATTTT. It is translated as CASSVGPGTGGGNQPQHF.

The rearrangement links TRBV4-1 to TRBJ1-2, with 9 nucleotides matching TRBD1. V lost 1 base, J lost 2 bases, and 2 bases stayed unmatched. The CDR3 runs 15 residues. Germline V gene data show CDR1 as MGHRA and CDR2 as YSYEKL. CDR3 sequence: CASSQATGGNYGYTF. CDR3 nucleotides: TGCGCCAGCAGCCAAGCTACAGGGGGCAACTATGGCTACACCTTC.

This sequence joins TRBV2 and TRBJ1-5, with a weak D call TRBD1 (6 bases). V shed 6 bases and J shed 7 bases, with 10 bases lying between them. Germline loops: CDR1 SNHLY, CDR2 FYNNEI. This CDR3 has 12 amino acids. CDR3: CASRGAVQPQHF. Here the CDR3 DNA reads TGTGCCAGCAGGGGGGCTGTGCAGCCCCAGCATTTT.

In DNA, the CDR3 is TGTGCCAGCAGCCAAGACGGAGCCAGGGGAGCGCAGTACTTC. Protein product: CASSQDGARGAQYF. This chain links TRBV14 with TRBJ2-7, with D possibly being TRBD1 (6 bases). CDR3 size: 14 residues. CDR1 and CDR2 (germline): SGHDN, FVKESK. Trimming took off 0 bases at V and 9 bases at J, with 15 bases between the two ends.

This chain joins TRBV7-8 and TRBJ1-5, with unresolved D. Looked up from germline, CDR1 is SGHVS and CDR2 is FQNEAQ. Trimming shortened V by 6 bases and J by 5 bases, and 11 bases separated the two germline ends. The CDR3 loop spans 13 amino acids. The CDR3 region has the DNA TGTGCCAGCAGTCGTACACCAGATCAGCCCCAGCATTTT. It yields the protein CASSRTPDQPQHF. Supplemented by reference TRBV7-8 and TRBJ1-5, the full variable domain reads GAGVSQSPRYKVAKRGQDVALRCDPISGHVSLFWYQQALGQGPEFLTYFQNEAQLDKSGLPSDRFFAERPEGSVSTLKIQRTQQEDSAVYLCASSRTPDQPQHFGDGTRLSIL.

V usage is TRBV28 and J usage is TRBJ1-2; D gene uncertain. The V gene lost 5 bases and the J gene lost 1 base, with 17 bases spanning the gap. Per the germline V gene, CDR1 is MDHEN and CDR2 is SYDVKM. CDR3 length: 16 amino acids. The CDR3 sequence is CASSPTGSTLNYGYTF. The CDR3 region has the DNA TGTGCCAGCAGTCCCACCGGTAGCACCCTTAACTATGGCTACACCTTC.

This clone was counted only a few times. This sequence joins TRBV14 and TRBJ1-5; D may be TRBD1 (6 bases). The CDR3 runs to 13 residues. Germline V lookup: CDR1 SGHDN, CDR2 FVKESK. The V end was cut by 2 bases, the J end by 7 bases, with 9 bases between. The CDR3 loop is CASSQSGDQPQHF. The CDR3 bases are TGTGCCAGCAGCCAATCAGGGGACCAGCCCCAGCATTTT.

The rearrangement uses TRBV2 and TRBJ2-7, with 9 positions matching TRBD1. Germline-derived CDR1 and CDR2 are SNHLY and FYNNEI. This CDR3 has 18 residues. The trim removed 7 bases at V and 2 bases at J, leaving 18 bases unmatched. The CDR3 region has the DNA TGTGCCAGCAAAAACCCGGGACAGGGTTTTTTTGTTACCTACGAGCAGTACTTC. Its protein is CASKNPGQGFFVTYEQYF.